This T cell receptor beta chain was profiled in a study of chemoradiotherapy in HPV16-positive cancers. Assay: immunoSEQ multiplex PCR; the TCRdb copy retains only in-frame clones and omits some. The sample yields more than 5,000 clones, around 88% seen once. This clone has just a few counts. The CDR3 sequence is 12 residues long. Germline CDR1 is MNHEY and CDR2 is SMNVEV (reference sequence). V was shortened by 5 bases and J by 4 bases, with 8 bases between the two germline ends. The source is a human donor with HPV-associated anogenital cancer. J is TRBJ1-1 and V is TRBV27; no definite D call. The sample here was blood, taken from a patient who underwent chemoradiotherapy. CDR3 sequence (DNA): TGTGCCAGCAGTCCGGGAGGCACTGAAGCTTTCTTT. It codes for CASSPGGTEAFF.